This paragraph reports one TCR beta chain. From germline, CDR1 is MDHEN and CDR2 SYDVKM. Trimming cost V 3 bases and J 5 bases, with 11 bases left between them. This CDR3 contains 14 residues. These data belong to a study of blood T cell repertoires in COVID-19. Study-level background: COVID-19 samples from acute and convalescent phases originated in the United States, Italy and Spain. Sources were T cells, B-cell-depleted T cells, or PBMCs; the material itself was cDNA or gDNA.

Original processing methods: Reference gene primer amplification gave estimated nucleated cell counts. The table came from immunoSEQ multiplex PCR; TCRdb's copy has only in-frame clones and leaves some out. That table supplies the V and J calls and clone size; D and trimming were determined from the DNA. The table records approximately 50,000 clones, 90% of them present only once. This clonotype was obtained from a human donor in a cohort sampled during active COVID-19. The chain joins TRBV28 to TRBJ2-1, with D possibly TRBD2 on 6 matching bases. Sample: peripheral blood. The CDR3 coding sequence is TGTGCCAGCAGTTTCAGCTCGGGAGACAATGAGCAGTTCTTC. Protein product: CASSFSSGDNEQFF.